This is a list of T cell receptor beta chains from one sample in a study of CD8+ T cells in alopecia areata. This table comes from immunoSEQ multiplex PCR, and its TCRdb copy is limited to in-frame clones, with some not included. In the table there are about 130,000 clones, roughly 54% of which are singletons. This specimen was CD8+ T cells sorted from blood, taken at week 4, from a patient treated with tofacitinib. The receptors here all came from a human donor with alopecia areata. Each CDR3 is given with its conserved first and last residue. The order of the fields is clone size, D gene, J gene, V gene, CDR3 protein, CDR3 DNA. The D gene is left open where the match is weak. Clone size is given for some rows only: seen once, a few or many times, or a class if the clone is expanded.

size: -; D: TRBD1; J: TRBJ1-1; V: TRBV4-1; CDR3: CASSQDLRGTEAFF; DNA: TGCGCCAGCAGCCAAGACCTCAGGGGGACTGAAGCTTTCTTT
size: -; D: -; J: TRBJ1-2; V: TRBV27; CDR3: CASSYSGVYGYTF; DNA: TGTGCCAGCAGTTACTCAGGGGTTTATGGCTACACCTTC
size: many; D: -; J: TRBJ2-5; V: TRBV7-9; CDR3: CASSPRTPEETQYF; DNA: TGTGCCAGCAGCCCACGGACCCCAGAGGAGACCCAGTACTTC
size: few; D: TRBD2; J: TRBJ2-7; V: TRBV7-9; CDR3: CASSLGVGGSSYEQYF; DNA: TGTGCCAGCAGCTTAGGTGTGGGCGGGAGCTCCTACGAGCAGTACTTC
size: few; D: TRBD2; J: TRBJ2-1; V: TRBV7-9; CDR3: CASSFSGGSSYNEQFF; DNA: TGTGCCAGCAGCTTTAGCGGGGGAAGCTCCTACAATGAGCAGTTCTTC
size: -; D: -; J: TRBJ2-1; V: TRBV30; CDR3: CAGESYNEQFF; DNA: TGTGCGGGAGAGTCCTACAATGAGCAGTTCTTC
size: -; D: -; J: TRBJ2-5; V: TRBV13; CDR3: CASSLEEETQYF; DNA: TGTGCCAGCAGCTTAGAGGAAGAGACCCAGTACTTC
size: -; D: -; J: TRBJ2-1; V: TRBV13; CDR3: CASSSWASSDEQFF; DNA: TGTGCCAGCAGCTCCTGGGCTAGCTCGGATGAGCAGTTCTTC
size: -; D: -; J: TRBJ1-2; V: TRBV15; CDR3: CATSRDGSGYTF; DNA: TGTGCCACCAGCAGAGACGGGTCGGGCTACACCTTC
size: -; D: -; J: TRBJ2-1; V: TRBV14; CDR3: CASSQVIYNEQFF; DNA: TGTGCCAGCAGCCAAGTCATCTACAATGAGCAGTTCTTC
size: once; D: TRBD2; J: TRBJ2-5; V: TRBV9; CDR3: CASSAEAGGLETQYF; DNA: TGTGCCAGCAGCGCCGAAGCGGGGGGGTTAGAGACCCAGTACTTC
size: few; D: -; J: TRBJ2-7; V: TRBV7-9; CDR3: CASSLGQPHEQYF; DNA: TGTGCCAGCAGCCTCGGACAGCCCCACGAGCAGTACTTC
size: -; D: -; J: TRBJ2-7; V: TRBV27; CDR3: CASSLAGTHYEQYF; DNA: TGTGCCAGCAGTCTCGCCGGGACACACTACGAGCAGTACTTC
size: few; D: -; J: TRBJ2-1; V: TRBV7-8; CDR3: CASSLRGSYNEQFF; DNA: TGTGCCAGCAGCTTAAGGGGCTCCTACAATGAGCAGTTCTTC
size: -; D: -; J: TRBJ1-2; V: TRBV27; CDR3: CASSSDGSNYGYTF; DNA: TGTGCCAGCAGTTCGGACGGTTCTAACTATGGCTACACCTTC
size: -; D: TRBD2; J: TRBJ2-1; V: TRBV6-5; CDR3: CASSELAGGNEQFF; DNA: TGTGCCAGCAGTGAACTAGCGGGGGGGAATGAGCAGTTCTTC
size: -; D: TRBD1; J: TRBJ2-2; V: TRBV4-1; CDR3: CASSQGQGSGTGELFF; DNA: TGCGCCAGCAGCCAAGGACAGGGGTCAGGGACCGGGGAGCTGTTTTTT
size: -; D: -; J: TRBJ2-7; V: TRBV5-4; CDR3: CASSQGWGYEQYF; DNA: TGTGCCAGCAGTCAGGGGTGGGGATACGAGCAGTACTTC
size: -; D: -; J: TRBJ2-7; V: TRBV27; CDR3: CASSLGLSYEQYF; DNA: TGTGCCAGCAGTTTAGGGTTGTCCTACGAGCAGTACTTC
size: once; D: TRBD1; J: TRBJ1-2; V: TRBV27; CDR3: CASKATGGMGYGYTF; DNA: TGTGCCAGCAAAGCTACAGGGGGTATGGGGTATGGCTACACCTTC
size: few; D: TRBD1; J: TRBJ2-1; V: TRBV29-1; CDR3: CSVQWGQGPYNEQFF; DNA: TGCAGCGTCCAGTGGGGACAGGGGCCGTACAATGAGCAGTTCTTC
size: -; D: TRBD1; J: TRBJ2-3; V: TRBV27; CDR3: CASSLRGQGGTDTQYF; DNA: TGTGCCAGCAGTTTACGGGGACAGGGGGGAACAGATACGCAGTATTTT
size: -; D: -; J: TRBJ1-2; V: TRBV11-2; CDR3: CASSLVLGDYTF; DNA: TGTGCCAGCAGCTTAGTCCTGGGAGACTACACCTTC
size: -; D: -; J: TRBJ2-1; V: TRBV5-4; CDR3: CASSLTGSSYNEQFF; DNA: TGTGCCAGCAGTTTGACAGGTAGCTCCTACAATGAGCAGTTCTTC
size: once; D: -; J: TRBJ1-1; V: TRBV9; CDR3: CASSVEGVFTEAFF; DNA: TGTGCCAGCAGCGTAGAAGGGGTGTTCACTGAAGCTTTCTTT
size: few; D: -; J: TRBJ1-4; V: TRBV23-1; CDR3: CASTRLGQWEKLFF; DNA: TGCGCCAGCACGCGACTCGGACAGTGGGAAAAACTGTTTTTT
size: -; D: -; J: TRBJ2-7; V: TRBV7-7; CDR3: CASHQGQNEQYF; DNA: TGTGCTAGCCACCAGGGCCAGAACGAGCAGTACTTC
size: -; D: -; J: TRBJ2-7; V: TRBV5-1; CDR3: CASSRTVTYEQYF; DNA: TGCGCCAGCAGCCGGACAGTTACCTACGAGCAGTACTTC
size: few; D: -; J: TRBJ1-1; V: TRBV11-2; CDR3: CASSFTGRDTEAFF; DNA: TGTGCCAGCAGTTTTACAGGGCGGGACACTGAAGCTTTCTTT
size: -; D: -; J: TRBJ2-1; V: TRBV25-1; CDR3: CASREGRSEQFF; DNA: TGTGCCAGCAGAGAAGGGAGAAGTGAGCAGTTCTTC
size: -; D: TRBD2; J: TRBJ2-6; V: TRBV27; CDR3: CASSLGRGSGANVLTF; DNA: TGTGCCAGCAGTTTGGGGAGGGGCTCTGGGGCCAACGTCCTGACTTTC
size: -; D: TRBD1; J: TRBJ1-1; V: TRBV7-9; CDR3: CASSLGLTGEAEAFF; DNA: TGTGCCAGCAGCTTAGGCCTCACAGGGGAAGCTGAAGCTTTCTTT
size: once; D: -; J: TRBJ2-3; V: TRBV25-1; CDR3: CASRLDSQGTDTQYF; DNA: TGTGCCAGCAGGCTGGACAGCCAAGGCACAGATACGCAGTATTTT
size: few; D: -; J: TRBJ1-2; V: TRBV27; CDR3: CASSFGPTSGYTF; DNA: TGTGCCAGCAGTTTTGGACCGACTAGTGGCTACACCTTC
size: few; D: -; J: TRBJ2-7; V: TRBV4-1; CDR3: CASSQDRGPLYEQYF; DNA: TGCGCCAGCAGCCAAGATCGGGGACCCCTTTACGAGCAGTACTTC
size: -; D: -; J: TRBJ2-3; V: TRBV4-3; CDR3: CASSRLTGSTDTQYF; DNA: TGCGCCAGCAGCCGGCTAACAGGGAGCACAGATACGCAGTATTTT
size: -; D: -; J: TRBJ2-2; V: TRBV2; CDR3: CASSVRDRNTGELFF; DNA: TGTGCCAGCAGTGTGAGAGACAGGAACACCGGGGAGCTGTTTTTT
size: -; D: -; J: TRBJ1-1; V: TRBV30; CDR3: CAWDHLGATEAFF; DNA: TGTGCCTGGGATCATCTGGGGGCCACTGAAGCTTTCTTT
size: -; D: -; J: TRBJ2-3; V: TRBV10-3; CDR3: CAISGGQSSTDTQYF; DNA: TGTGCCATCAGTGGTGGGCAGAGTAGCACAGATACGCAGTATTTT
size: few; D: TRBD1; J: TRBJ1-2; V: TRBV30; CDR3: CAWSGDREGEDGYTF; DNA: TGTGCCTGGAGTGGGGACAGGGAGGGTGAGGATGGCTACACCTTC
size: -; D: TRBD2; J: TRBJ2-1; V: TRBV27; CDR3: CASSLPYAGGPNEQFF; DNA: TGTGCCAGCAGTTTACCCTACGCGGGGGGACCCAATGAGCAGTTCTTC
size: -; D: -; J: TRBJ2-2; V: TRBV4-3; CDR3: CASSQLARGTGELFF; DNA: TGCGCCAGCAGCCAACTTGCCAGGGGCACCGGGGAGCTGTTTTTT
size: -; D: -; J: TRBJ1-6; V: TRBV6-7; CDR3: CASSFRGYRAPLHF; DNA: TGTGCCAGCAGTTTCAGGGGTTATCGGGCACCCCTCCACTTT
size: -; D: -; J: TRBJ2-5; V: TRBV30; CDR3: CAWSPSGGPKGETQYF; DNA: TGTGCCTGGAGTCCATCCGGGGGACCTAAGGGAGAGACCCAGTACTTC
size: -; D: -; J: TRBJ2-1; V: TRBV27; CDR3: CASSPGTYNEQFF; DNA: TGTGCCAGCAGTCCAGGGACATACAATGAGCAGTTCTTC
size: few; D: -; J: TRBJ1-1; V: TRBV6-5; CDR3: CASSYSLSTGNTEAFF; DNA: TGTGCCAGCAGTTACTCATTGTCGACAGGGAACACTGAAGCTTTCTTT
size: -; D: -; J: TRBJ1-2; V: TRBV4-1; CDR3: CASSQENRGAYGYTF; DNA: TGCGCCAGCAGCCAAGAGAACCGGGGGGCCTATGGCTACACCTTC
size: once; D: -; J: TRBJ1-2; V: TRBV30; CDR3: CAWSVLRASDGYTF; DNA: TGTGCCTGGAGTGTACTGCGAGCCTCTGATGGCTACACCTTC
size: -; D: -; J: TRBJ2-1; V: TRBV27; CDR3: CASSTSGADEQFF; DNA: TGTGCCAGCAGTACATCAGGGGCAGATGAGCAGTTCTTC